These 20 T cell receptor beta chains were sequenced from one sample in a study of T cell responses to AZD1222 COVID-19 vaccine. Clones were read by immunoSEQ multiplex PCR, and TCRdb kept only the in-frame ones, dropping some. The repertoire holds under 200,000 clones, with roughly nine tenths as singletons. The source was peripheral blood, collected 28 days after the second dose of the MenACWY control vaccine. These receptors all stem from an adult who received the MenACWY meningococcal vaccine as a control.

This clone appeared a single time. The gene calls are TRBV10-3 and TRBJ1-6; D possibly corresponds to TRBD1 (5 bases). The CDR3 extends over 15 amino acids. Germline CDR1 ENHRY, CDR2 SYGVKD. V was trimmed by 4 bases and J by 0 bases, leaving 7 bases between them. CDR3 protein: CAISVGVSYNSPLHF. CDR3 DNA sequence: TGTGCCATCAGTGTGGGGGTCTCCTATAATTCACCCCTCCACTTT.

V is TRBV5-1 and J is TRBJ1-2; a possible D gene is TRBD1 (6 bases). The length of the CDR3 is 14 residues. The V gene lost 1 base and the J gene lost 2 bases, with 9 bases spanning the gap. Looked up from germline, CDR1 is SGHRS and CDR2 is YFSETQ. DNA for the CDR3: TGCGCCAGCAGCTTGTCGGGGGGCAACTATGGCTACACCTTC. As protein: CASSLSGGNYGYTF.

This sequence joins TRBV7-2 and TRBJ1-1; 7 nucleotides line up with TRBD1. V gave up 1 base and J gave up 4 bases; unmatched junction bases: 6. Germline V CDR1 and CDR2: SGHTA, FQGNSA. This CDR3 is 15 amino acids long. The chain's CDR3 is CASSLEGGGGTEAFF. CDR3 DNA: TGTGCCAGCAGCTTAGAAGGGGGCGGTGGCACTGAAGCTTTCTTT. The whole variable domain, remainder taken from reference TRBV7-2 and TRBJ1-1, is GAGVSQSPSNKVTEKGKDVELRCDPISGHTALYWYRQSLGQGLEFLIYFQGNSAPDKSGLPSDRFSAERTGGSVSTLTIQRTQQEDSAVYLCASSLEGGGGTEAFFGQGTRLTVV.

The J gene is TRBJ2-7, the V gene TRBV5-1; TRBD1 agrees at 7 bases. This CDR3 is 16 amino acids long. Per the germline V gene, CDR1 is SGHRS and CDR2 is YFSETQ. Trimming took 4 bases from V and 0 from J; bases not matched to a gene: 10. CDR3 nucleotide sequence: TGCGCCAGCAGCCCCATTGACAGGGTAAGCTCCTACGAGCAGTACTTC. Translated, it gives CASSPIDRVSSYEQYF.

The chain is built from TRBV23-1 and TRBJ1-4; unclear D gene. TRBV23-1 is given ORF status, its function remaining uncertain. This CDR3 comprises 16 residues. Deletions cut 0 bases from V and 6 bases from J, with 14 bases between. The CDR3, as DNA: TGCGCCAGCAGTCAATCTTGGCCCAGCCGGGATGAAAAACTGTTTTTT. It encodes CASSQSWPSRDEKLFF.

This clone showed up just once. The rearrangement links TRBV10-2 to TRBJ2-7; 10 positions agree with TRBD2. Germline V gene lookup returns CDR1 WSHSY and CDR2 SAAADI. CDR3 length: 16 amino acids. V was clipped by 6 bases and J by 3 bases; unmatched bases: 11. The CDR3 sequence is CASSTPPSGRYYEQYF. The CDR3 DNA sequence: TGCGCCAGCAGCACTCCCCCTAGCGGGAGATACTACGAGCAGTACTTC.

V usage is TRBV6-2 or TRBV6-3 and J usage is TRBJ1-1; D possibly corresponds to TRBD1 (5 bases). This CDR3 contains 13 residues. V shed 6 bases and J shed 3 bases, with 11 bases lying between them. CDR1 and CDR2 (germline): MNHEY, SVGEGT. CDR3 residues: CASSRDFDTEAFF. As DNA, the CDR3 is TGTGCCAGCAGCCGGGACTTTGACACTGAAGCTTTCTTT.

V usage is TRBV7-2 and J usage is TRBJ1-1; D might be TRBD1 (6 bases). The length of the CDR3 is 17 residues. With 2 bases removed from V and 0 bases from J, the gap between germline ends came to 16 bases. Germline CDR1 reads SGHTA; CDR2 reads FQGNSA. This CDR3 is CASSLFPRGAVNTEAFF. For the CDR3, the DNA is TGTGCCAGCAGCTTATTCCCCAGGGGCGCGGTGAACACTGAAGCTTTCTTT.

J is TRBJ2-3 and V is TRBV3-1 (or the pseudogene TRBV3-2), with TRBD2 as a possible D gene (6 bases). Germline CDR1 is LGHDT and CDR2 is YNNKEL (reference sequence). V was clipped by 6 bases and J by 1 base, with 14 bases between them. The CDR3 sequence is 15 residues long. The CDR3 here is CASSPFTGGTDTQYF. The CDR3 nucleotides are TGTGCCAGCAGTCCCTTCACGGGGGGCACAGATACGCAGTATTTT.

This clone was detected only once. The chain has TRBV28 and TRBJ1-1, with 12 bases lining up with TRBD1. V shed 3 bases and J 4 bases; nucleotides not matched to a gene: 3. Germline-derived CDR1 and CDR2 are MDHEN and SYDVKM. The CDR3 extends over 15 amino acids. The CDR3 DNA follows: TGTGCCAGCAGTTTGGGGACAGGGGGCGGCACTGAAGCTTTCTTT. Amino acids: CASSLGTGGGTEAFF.

This clone was seen more than once but under ten times. This chain links TRBV7-9 with TRBJ1-1; perhaps TRBD1 as D (5 bases). Looked up from germline, CDR1 is SEHNR and CDR2 is FQNEAQ (reference sequence). The CDR3 is made up of 15 amino acids. V was shortened by 3 bases and J by 6 bases, with 17 bases between the two germline ends. The CDR3: CASSFLSGTSSEAFF. The CDR3 DNA reads as TGTGCCAGCAGCTTCCTGAGCGGGACTTCCTCTGAAGCTTTCTTT.

This chain links TRBV27 with TRBJ2-5; TRBD1 agrees at 7 bases. Per the germline V gene, CDR1 is MNHEY and CDR2 is SMNVEV (reference sequence). The trim removed 0 bases at V and 7 bases at J, leaving 11 bases unmatched. The CDR3 contains 16 residues. This CDR3 is CASSLSATGASGTQYF. CDR3 bases: TGTGCCAGCAGTTTATCGGCCACAGGGGCCTCAGGGACCCAGTACTTC.

The chain recombines TRBV7-2 with TRBJ2-4, with 8 bases lining up with TRBD2. This CDR3 has 16 residues. Trimming took 7 bases from V and 2 from J; bases not matched to a gene: 10. Per the germline V gene, CDR1 is SGHTA and CDR2 is FQGNSA. CDR3 in DNA: TGTGCCAGCAAACCTAGCGGGCCCCAGACCAAAAACATTCAGTACTTC. It is translated as CASKPSGPQTKNIQYF.

The rearrangement uses TRBV28 and TRBJ1-2, with D possibly being TRBD1 (5 bases). The germline CDR1 and CDR2 sequences are MDHEN and SYDVKM. The CDR3 is made up of 13 amino acids. V gave up 4 bases and J gave up 5 bases, with 11 bases separating them. The CDR3 sequence: CASSSGTAYGYTF. The CDR3 nucleotides read TGTGCCAGCAGTTCCGGGACGGCATATGGCTACACCTTC.

This chain uses TRBV10-2 with TRBJ1-3; no firm D call. The germline gives CDR1 WSHSY, CDR2 SAAADI. V gave up 3 bases and J gave up 0 bases, with 12 bases separating them. The CDR3 has 16 amino acids. CDR3: CASSDRSPTSGNTIYF. For the CDR3, the DNA is TGCGCCAGCAGTGACCGGTCACCGACCTCTGGAAACACCATATATTTT.

This chain joins TRBV5-4 and TRBJ2-2; 7 positions match TRBD1. The germline CDR1 and CDR2 sequences are SGHNT and YYREEE (reference sequence). This CDR3 comprises 13 residues. J gave up 6 bases and V 6 bases, and 5 bases lay outside the gene matches. CDR3 region: CASIKTGAGELFF. In DNA form, the CDR3 reads TGTGCCAGCATCAAAACAGGGGCCGGGGAGCTGTTTTTT. Filled out from reference TRBV5-4 and TRBJ2-2, the complete variable domain reads ETGVTQSPTHLIKTRGQQVTLRCSSQSGHNTVSWYQQALGQGPQFIFQYYREEENGRGNFPPRFSGLQFPNYSSELNVNALELDDSALYLCASIKTGAGELFFGEGSRLTVL.

The genes are TRBV7-9 and TRBJ2-7, with D possibly being TRBD2 (6 bases). The V end was cut by 5 bases, the J end by 0 bases, with 14 bases between. CDR3 length: 15 residues. CDR1 and CDR2 (germline): SEHNR, FQNEAQ (reference sequence). The CDR3: CASSPRWRDSYEQYF. Here the CDR3 DNA reads TGTGCCAGCAGCCCGAGGTGGCGGGACTCCTACGAGCAGTACTTC.

The CDR3 loop is CASSQDVLQVREQYF. The CDR3 bases are TGCGCCAGCAGCCAAGATGTCCTCCAGGTCCGGGAGCAGTACTTC. The J gene is TRBJ2-7, the V gene TRBV4-1; D is unresolved. CDR1 is MGHRA and CDR2 is YSYEKL in the germline V gene. The CDR3 runs to 15 residues. Between the trimmed V and J ends, which lost 0 bases and 7 bases, there was a span of 16 bases.

This chain joins TRBV14 and TRBJ2-1; D unclear. Trimming pared 4 bases from V and 7 bases from J, leaving 17 bases between. From germline, CDR1 is SGHDN and CDR2 FVKESK. The CDR3 length is 15 residues. CDR3 bases: TGTGCCAGCAGCCCGTACCCGAACCGCCATAATGAGCAGTTCTTC. Its translation is CASSPYPNRHNEQFF.

J is TRBJ1-5 and V is TRBV6-2 or TRBV6-3, with no clear D. CDR1 is MNHEY, CDR2 SVGEGT, per germline. Between the trimmed V and J ends, which lost 3 bases and 4 bases, there was a span of 10 bases. The CDR3 covers 14 residues. The DNA for the CDR3 is TGTGCCAGCAGTTATATTTCGCCGAATCAGCCCCAGCATTTT. It encodes CASSYISPNQPQHF.